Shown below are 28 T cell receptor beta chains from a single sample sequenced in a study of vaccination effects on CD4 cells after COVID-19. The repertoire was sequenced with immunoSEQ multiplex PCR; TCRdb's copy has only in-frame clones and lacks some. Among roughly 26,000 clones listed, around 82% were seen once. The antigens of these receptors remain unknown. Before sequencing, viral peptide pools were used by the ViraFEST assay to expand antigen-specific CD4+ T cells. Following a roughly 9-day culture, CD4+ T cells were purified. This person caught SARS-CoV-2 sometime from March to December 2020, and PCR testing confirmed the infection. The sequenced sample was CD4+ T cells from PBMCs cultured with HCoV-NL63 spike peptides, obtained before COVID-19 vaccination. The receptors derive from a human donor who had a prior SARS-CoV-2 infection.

The CDR3 coding sequence is TGTGCCAGTGGCAGCCTCTATGGCTACACCTTC. This encodes CASGSLYGYTF. The chain joins TRBV6-5 to TRBJ1-2; no firm D call. Trimming took 9 bases from V and 4 from J, leaving 9 bases between them. This CDR3 spans 11 amino acids. Germline V lookup: CDR1 MNHEY, CDR2 SVGAGI.

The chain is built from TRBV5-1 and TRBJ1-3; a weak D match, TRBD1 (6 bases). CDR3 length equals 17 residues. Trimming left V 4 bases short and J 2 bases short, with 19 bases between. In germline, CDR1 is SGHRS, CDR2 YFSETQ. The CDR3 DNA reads TGCGCCAGCAGCCGAAGGGGGGACACCTGGACTGGAAACACCATATATTTT. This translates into CASSRRGDTWTGNTIYF. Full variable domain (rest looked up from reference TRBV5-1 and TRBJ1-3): KAGVTQTPRYLIKTRGQQVTLSCSPISGHRSVSWYQQTPGQGLQFLFEYFSETQRNKGNFPGRFSGRQFSNSRSEMNVSTLELGDSALYLCASSRRGDTWTGNTIYFGEGSWLTVV.

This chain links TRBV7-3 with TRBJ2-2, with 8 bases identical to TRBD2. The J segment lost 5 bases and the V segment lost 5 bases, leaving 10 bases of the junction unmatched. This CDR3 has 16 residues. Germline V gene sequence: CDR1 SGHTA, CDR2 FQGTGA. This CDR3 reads CASSPGGGYGTGELFF. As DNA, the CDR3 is TGTGCCAGCAGCCCCGGGGGGGGATACGGGACCGGGGAGCTGTTTTTT. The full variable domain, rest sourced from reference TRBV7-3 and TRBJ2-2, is GAGVSQTPSNKVTEKGKYVELRCDPISGHTALYWYRQSLGQGPEFLIYFQGTGAADDSGLPNDRFFAVRPEGSVSTLKIQRTERGDSAVYLCASSPGGGYGTGELFFGEGSRLTVL.

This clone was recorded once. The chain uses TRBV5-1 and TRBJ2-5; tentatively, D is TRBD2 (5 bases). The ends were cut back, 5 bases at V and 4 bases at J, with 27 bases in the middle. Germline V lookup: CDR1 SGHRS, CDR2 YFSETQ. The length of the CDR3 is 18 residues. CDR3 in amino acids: CASRDGRGDYISPETQYF. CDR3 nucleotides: TGCGCCAGCAGAGACGGTCGCGGAGACTATATTTCCCCAGAGACCCAGTACTTC.

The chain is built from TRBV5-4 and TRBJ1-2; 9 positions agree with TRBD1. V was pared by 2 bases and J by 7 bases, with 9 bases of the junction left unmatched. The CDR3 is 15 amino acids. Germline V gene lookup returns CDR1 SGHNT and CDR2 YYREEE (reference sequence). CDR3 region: CASSFDGTGLAGYTF. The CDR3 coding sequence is TGTGCCAGCAGCTTTGATGGGACAGGGCTGGCTGGCTACACCTTC.

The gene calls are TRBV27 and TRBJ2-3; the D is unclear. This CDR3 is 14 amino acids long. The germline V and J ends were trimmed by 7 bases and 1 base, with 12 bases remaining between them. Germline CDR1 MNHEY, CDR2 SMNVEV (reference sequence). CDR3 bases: TGTGCCAGCACGAAAGGATCGGGCACAGATACGCAGTATTTT. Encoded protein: CASTKGSGTDTQYF.

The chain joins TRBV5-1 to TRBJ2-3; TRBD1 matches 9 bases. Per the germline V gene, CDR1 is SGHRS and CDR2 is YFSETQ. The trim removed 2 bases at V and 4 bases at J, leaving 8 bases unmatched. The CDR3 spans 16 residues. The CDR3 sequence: CASSLGTGQEADTQYF. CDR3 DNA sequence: TGCGCCAGCAGCTTAGGGACAGGGCAAGAGGCAGATACGCAGTATTTT.

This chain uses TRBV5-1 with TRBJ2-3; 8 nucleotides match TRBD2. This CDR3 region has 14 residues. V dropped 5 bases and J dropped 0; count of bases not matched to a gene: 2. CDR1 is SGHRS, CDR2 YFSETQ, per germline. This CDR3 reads CASRSGGSTDTQYF. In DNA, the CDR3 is TGCGCCAGCAGGAGCGGGGGAAGCACAGATACGCAGTATTTT.

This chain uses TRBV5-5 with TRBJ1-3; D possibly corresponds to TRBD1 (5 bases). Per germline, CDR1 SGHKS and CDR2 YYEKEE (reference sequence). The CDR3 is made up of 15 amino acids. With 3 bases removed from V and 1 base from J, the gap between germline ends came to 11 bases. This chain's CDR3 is CASSWGWESGNTIYF. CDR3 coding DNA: TGTGCCAGCAGCTGGGGCTGGGAATCTGGAAACACCATATATTTT.

This CDR3 reads CASSAYPGTSGRVGEQFF. CDR3 bases: TGTGCCAGCAGCGCATACCCCGGGACTAGCGGGAGAGTTGGGGAGCAGTTCTTC. The chain is built from TRBV11-2 and TRBJ2-1; the match to TRBD2 covers 14 bases. There are 18 residues in the CDR3. Germline-derived CDR1 and CDR2 are SGHAT and FQNNGV. V lost 5 bases and J lost 10; bases outside the gene matches: 16.

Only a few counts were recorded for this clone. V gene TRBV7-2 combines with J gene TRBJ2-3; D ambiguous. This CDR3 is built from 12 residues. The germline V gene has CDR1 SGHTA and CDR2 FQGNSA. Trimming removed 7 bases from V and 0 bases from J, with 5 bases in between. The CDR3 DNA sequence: TGTGCCAGCACCTCCAGCACAGATACGCAGTATTTT. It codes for CASTSSTDTQYF.

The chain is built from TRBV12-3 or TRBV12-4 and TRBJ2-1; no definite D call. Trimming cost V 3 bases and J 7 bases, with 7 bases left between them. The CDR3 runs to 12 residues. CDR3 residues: CASSFQWNEQFF. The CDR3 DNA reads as TGTGCCAGCAGTTTCCAGTGGAATGAGCAGTTCTTC.

CDR3 in DNA: TGTGCCAGCAGTTTCACCGGGACAGGGGGCAGGGACGAGCAGTACTTC. It yields the protein CASSFTGTGGRDEQYF. The J gene is TRBJ2-7, the V gene TRBV28; 12 bases align to TRBD1. The CDR3 extends over 16 amino acids. Trimming removed 3 bases from V and 5 bases from J; junction bases left unmatched: 8. Germline-derived CDR1 and CDR2 are MDHEN and SYDVKM. Combining the CDR3 with reference TRBV28 and TRBJ2-7 gives the whole variable domain DVKVTQSSRYLVKRTGEKVFLECVQDMDHENMFWYRQDPGLGLRLIYFSYDVKMKEKGDIPEGYSVSREKKERFSLILESASTNQTSMYLCASSFTGTGGRDEQYFGPGTRLTVT.

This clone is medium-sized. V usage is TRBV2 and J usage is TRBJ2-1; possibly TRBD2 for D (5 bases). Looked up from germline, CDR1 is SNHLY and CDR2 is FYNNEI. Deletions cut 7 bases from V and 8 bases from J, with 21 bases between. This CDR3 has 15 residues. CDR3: CASTDVGRARYEQFF. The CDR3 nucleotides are TGTGCCAGCACCGACGTAGGGCGGGCCCGCTATGAGCAGTTCTTC.

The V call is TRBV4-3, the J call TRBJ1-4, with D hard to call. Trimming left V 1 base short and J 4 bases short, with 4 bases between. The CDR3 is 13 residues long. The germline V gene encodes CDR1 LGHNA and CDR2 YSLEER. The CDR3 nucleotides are TGCGCCAGCAGCCAAGGCCTTAATGAAAAACTGTTTTTT. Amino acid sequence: CASSQGLNEKLFF.

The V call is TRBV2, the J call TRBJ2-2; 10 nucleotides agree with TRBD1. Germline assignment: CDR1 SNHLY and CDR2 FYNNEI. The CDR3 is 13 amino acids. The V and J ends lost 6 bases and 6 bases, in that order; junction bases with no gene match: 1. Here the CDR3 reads CASSGTGAGELFF. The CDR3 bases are TGTGCCAGCAGCGGGACAGGGGCCGGGGAGCTGTTTTTT.

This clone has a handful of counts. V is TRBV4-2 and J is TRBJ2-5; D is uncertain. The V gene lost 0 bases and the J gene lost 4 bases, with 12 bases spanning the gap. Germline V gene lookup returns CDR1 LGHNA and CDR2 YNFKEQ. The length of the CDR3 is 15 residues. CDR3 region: CASSQDLGKGETQYF. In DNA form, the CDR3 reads TGTGCCAGCAGCCAAGATTTAGGGAAGGGAGAGACCCAGTACTTC.

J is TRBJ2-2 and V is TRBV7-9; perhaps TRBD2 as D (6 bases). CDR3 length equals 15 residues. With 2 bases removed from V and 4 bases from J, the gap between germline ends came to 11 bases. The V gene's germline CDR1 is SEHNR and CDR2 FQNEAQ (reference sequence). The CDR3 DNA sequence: TGTGCCAGCAGCTTATCACTAGCTGGCACCGGGGAGCTGTTTTTT. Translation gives CASSLSLAGTGELFF.

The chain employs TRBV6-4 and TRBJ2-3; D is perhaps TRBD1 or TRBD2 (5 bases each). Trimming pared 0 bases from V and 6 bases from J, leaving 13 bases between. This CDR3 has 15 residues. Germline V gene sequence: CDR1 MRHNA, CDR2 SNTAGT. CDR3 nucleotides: TGTGCCAGCAGTGACTCATCCGGGACGGTGGATACGCAGTATTTT. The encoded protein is CASSDSSGTVDTQYF.

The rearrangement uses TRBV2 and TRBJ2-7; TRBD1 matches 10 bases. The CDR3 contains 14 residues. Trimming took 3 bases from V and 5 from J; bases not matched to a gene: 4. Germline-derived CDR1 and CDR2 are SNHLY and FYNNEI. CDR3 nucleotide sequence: TGTGCCAGCAGTGATAGGGACAGGGGCGACGAGCAGTACTTC. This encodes CASSDRDRGDEQYF.

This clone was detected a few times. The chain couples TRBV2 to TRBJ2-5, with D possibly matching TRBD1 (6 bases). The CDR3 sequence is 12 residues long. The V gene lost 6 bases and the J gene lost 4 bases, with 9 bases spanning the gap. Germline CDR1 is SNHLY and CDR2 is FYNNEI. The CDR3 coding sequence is TGTGCCAGCAGGACAGGTCCAGAGACCCAGTACTTC. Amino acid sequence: CASRTGPETQYF.

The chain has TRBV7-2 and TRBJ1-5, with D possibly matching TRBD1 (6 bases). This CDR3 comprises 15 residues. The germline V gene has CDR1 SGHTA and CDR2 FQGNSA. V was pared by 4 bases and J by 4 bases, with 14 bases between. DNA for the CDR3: TGTGCCAGCAGCTCCGGGACAAGGGAAAATCAGCCCCAGCATTTT. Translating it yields CASSSGTRENQPQHF.

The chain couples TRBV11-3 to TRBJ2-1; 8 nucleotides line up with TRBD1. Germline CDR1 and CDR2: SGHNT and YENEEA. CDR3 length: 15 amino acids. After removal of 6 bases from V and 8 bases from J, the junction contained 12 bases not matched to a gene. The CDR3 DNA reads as TGTGCCAGCAGAACCCCGGGGACAGGCATGGATGAGCAGTTCTTC. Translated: CASRTPGTGMDEQFF.

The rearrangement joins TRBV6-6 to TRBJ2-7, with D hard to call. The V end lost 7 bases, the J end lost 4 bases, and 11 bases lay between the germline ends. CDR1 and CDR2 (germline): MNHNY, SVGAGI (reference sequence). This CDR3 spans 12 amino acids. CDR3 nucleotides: TGTGCCAGCAAGGGCAGCAATTACGAGCAGTACTTC. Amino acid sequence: CASKGSNYEQYF.

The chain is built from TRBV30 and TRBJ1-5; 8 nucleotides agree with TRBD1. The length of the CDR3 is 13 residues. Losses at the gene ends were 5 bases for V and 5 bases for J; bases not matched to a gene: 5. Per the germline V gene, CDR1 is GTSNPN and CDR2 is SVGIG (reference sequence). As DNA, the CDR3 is TGTGCCTGGGACAGGGGTTTTGATCAGCCCCAGCATTTT. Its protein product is CAWDRGFDQPQHF. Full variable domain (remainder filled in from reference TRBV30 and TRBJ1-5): SQTIHQWPATLVQPVGSPLSLECTVEGTSNPNLYWYRQAAGRGLQLLFYSVGIGQISSEVPQNLSASRPQDRQFILSSKKLLLSDSGFYLCAWDRGFDQPQHFGDGTRLSIL.

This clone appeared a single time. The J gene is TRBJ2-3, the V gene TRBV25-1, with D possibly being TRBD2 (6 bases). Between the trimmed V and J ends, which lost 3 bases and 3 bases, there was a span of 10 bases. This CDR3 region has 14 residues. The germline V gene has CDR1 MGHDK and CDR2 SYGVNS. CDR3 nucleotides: TGTGCCAGCAGTGAGGGGGACTTGACAGATACGCAGTATTTT. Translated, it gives CASSEGDLTDTQYF.

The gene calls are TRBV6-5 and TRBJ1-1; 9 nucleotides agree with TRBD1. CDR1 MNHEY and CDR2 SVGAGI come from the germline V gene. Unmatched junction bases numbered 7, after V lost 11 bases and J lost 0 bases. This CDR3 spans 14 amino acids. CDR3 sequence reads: CAVRDRDLNTEAFF. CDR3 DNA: TGTGCCGTCCGGGACAGGGACCTGAACACTGAAGCTTTCTTT.

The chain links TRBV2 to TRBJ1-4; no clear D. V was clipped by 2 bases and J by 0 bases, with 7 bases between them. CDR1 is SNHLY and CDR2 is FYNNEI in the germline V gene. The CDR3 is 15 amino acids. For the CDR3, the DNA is TGTGCCAGCAGTGAAACGGATGCAACTAATGAAAAACTGTTTTTT. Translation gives CASSETDATNEKLFF.